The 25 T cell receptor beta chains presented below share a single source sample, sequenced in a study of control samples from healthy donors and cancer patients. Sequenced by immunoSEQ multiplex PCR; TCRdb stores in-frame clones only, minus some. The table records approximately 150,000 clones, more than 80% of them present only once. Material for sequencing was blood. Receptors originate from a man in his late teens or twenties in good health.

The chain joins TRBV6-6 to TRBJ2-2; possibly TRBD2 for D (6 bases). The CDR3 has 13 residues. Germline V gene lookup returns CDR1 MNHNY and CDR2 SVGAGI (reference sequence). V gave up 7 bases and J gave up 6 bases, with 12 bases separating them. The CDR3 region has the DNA TGTGCCAGCACTGCGGGGAGGTCCGGGGAGCTGTTTTTT. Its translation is CASTAGRSGELFF.

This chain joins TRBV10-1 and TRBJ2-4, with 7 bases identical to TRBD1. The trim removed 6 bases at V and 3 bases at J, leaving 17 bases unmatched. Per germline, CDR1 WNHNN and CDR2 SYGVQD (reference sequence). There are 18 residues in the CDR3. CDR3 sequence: CASRTSPAGGKDKNIQYF. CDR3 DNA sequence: TGCGCCAGCAGGACCTCACCGGCAGGGGGTAAAGACAAAAACATTCAGTACTTC.

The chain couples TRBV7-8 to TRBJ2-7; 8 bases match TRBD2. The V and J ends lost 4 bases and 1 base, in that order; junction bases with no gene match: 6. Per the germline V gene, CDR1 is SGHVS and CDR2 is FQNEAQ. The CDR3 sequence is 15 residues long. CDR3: CASSYGGGASYEQYF. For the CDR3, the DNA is TGTGCCAGCAGCTACGGGGGGGGCGCGTCCTACGAGCAGTACTTC.

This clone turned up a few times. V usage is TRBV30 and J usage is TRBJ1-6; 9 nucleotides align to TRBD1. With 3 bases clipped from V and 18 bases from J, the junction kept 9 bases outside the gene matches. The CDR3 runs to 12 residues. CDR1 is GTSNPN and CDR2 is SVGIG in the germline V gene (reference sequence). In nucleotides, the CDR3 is TGTGCCTGGAGAGCCGCCGGGACAGGGACCCACTTT. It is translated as CAWRAAGTGTHF.

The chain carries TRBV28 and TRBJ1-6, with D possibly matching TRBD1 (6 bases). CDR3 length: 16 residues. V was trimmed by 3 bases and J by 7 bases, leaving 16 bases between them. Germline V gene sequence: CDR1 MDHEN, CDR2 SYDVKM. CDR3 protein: CASSLLGGRENSPLHF. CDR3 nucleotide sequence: TGTGCCAGCAGTTTGTTGGGGGGCCGTGAGAATTCACCCCTCCACTTT.

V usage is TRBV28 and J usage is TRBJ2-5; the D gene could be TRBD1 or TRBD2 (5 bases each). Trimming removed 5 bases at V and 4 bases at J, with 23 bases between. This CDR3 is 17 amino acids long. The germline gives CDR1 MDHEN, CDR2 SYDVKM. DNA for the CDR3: TGTGCCAGCAGTCCGACCTCCATGGGGGTAAGGGCAGAGACCCAGTACTTC. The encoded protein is CASSPTSMGVRAETQYF.

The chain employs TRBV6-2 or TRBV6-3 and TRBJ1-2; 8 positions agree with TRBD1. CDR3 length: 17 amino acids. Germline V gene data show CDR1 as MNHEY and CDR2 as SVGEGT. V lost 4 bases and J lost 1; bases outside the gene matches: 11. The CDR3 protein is CASSSTKLGQDNYGYTF. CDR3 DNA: TGTGCCAGCAGTTCTACTAAATTGGGACAGGATAACTATGGCTACACCTTC.

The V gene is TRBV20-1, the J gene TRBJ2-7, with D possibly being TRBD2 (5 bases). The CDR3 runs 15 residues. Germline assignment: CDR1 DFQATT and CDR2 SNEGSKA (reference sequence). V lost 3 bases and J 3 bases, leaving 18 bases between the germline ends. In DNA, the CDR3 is TGCAGTGCTAGTGACTACACGGGTGCTTTCTACGAGCAGTACTTC. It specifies CSASDYTGAFYEQYF.

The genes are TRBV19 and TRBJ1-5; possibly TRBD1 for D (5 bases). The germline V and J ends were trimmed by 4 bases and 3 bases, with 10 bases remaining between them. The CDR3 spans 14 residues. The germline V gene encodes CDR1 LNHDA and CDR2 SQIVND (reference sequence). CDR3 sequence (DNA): TGTGCCAGTAGTACAGGGTCCCACAATCAGCCCCAGCATTTT. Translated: CASSTGSHNQPQHF.

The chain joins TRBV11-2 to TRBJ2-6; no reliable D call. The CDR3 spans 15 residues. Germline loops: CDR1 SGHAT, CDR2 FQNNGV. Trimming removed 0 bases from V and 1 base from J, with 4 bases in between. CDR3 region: CASSLDLSGANVLTF. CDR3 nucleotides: TGTGCCAGCAGCTTAGATCTATCTGGGGCCAACGTCCTGACTTTC.

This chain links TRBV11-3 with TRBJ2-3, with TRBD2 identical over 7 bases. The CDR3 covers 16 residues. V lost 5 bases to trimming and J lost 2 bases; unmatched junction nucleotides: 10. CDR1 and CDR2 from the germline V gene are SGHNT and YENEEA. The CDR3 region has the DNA TGTGCCAGCAGCCTAAGCGGGACCGCGTACACAGATACGCAGTATTTT. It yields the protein CASSLSGTAYTDTQYF.

In DNA form, the CDR3 reads TGTGTCAGAAGCTTAGCTGTCGGGGTCTGCGAGCAGTACTTC. It translates to CVRSLAVGVCEQYF. V gene TRBV7-5 combines with J gene TRBJ2-7; the table assigns TRBD2, which was not confirmed against the DNA. TRBV7-5 constitutes a pseudogene. The CDR3 length is 14 residues.

The CDR3 DNA reads TGTGCCAGCAGTTTAAGCTCATGGGGCCGTTCGGGCAATCAGCCCCAGCATTTT. Translated: CASSLSSWGRSGNQPQHF. The V call is TRBV28, the J call TRBJ1-5; D possibly corresponds to TRBD1 (5 bases). CDR1 is MDHEN, CDR2 SYDVKM, per germline. The length of the CDR3 is 18 residues. V was cut by 2 bases and J by 2 bases, with 19 bases left in between. The whole variable domain, remainder taken from reference TRBV28 and TRBJ1-5, is DVKVTQSSRYLVKRTGEKVFLECVQDMDHENMFWYRQDPGLGLRLIYFSYDVKMKEKGDIPEGYSVSREKKERFSLILESASTNQTSMYLCASSLSSWGRSGNQPQHFGDGTRLSIL.

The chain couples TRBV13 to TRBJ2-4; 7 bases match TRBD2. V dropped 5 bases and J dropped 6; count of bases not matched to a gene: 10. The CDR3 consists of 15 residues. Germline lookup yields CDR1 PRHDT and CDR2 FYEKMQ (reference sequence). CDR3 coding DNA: TGTGCCAGCAGCCCTAGTGGGAGGGATCGAAACATTCAGTACTTC. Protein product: CASSPSGRDRNIQYF.

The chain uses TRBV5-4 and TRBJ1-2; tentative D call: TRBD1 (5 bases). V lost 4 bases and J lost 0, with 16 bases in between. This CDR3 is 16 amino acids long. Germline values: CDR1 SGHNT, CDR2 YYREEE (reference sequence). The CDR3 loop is CASSAGLGVANYGYTF. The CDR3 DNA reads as TGTGCCAGCAGCGCGGGACTCGGGGTAGCTAACTATGGCTACACCTTC.

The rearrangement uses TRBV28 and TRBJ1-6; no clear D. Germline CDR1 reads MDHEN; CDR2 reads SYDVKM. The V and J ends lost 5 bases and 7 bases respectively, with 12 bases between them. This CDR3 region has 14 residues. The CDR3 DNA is TGTGCCAGCAGTCTCGGGCCACGGAATTCACCCCTCCACTTT. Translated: CASSLGPRNSPLHF.

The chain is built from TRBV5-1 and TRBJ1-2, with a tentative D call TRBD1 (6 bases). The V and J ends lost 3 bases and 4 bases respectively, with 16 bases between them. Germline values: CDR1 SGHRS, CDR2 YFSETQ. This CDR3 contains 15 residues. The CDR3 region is CASSSVLTGLYGYTF. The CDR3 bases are TGCGCCAGCAGCTCCGTACTTACAGGGCTCTATGGCTACACCTTC.

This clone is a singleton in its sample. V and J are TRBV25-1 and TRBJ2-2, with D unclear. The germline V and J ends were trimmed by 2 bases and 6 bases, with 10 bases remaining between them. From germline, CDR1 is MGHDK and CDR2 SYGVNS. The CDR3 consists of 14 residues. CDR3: CASSELGLPGELFF. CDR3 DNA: TGTGCCAGCAGTGAACTTGGATTACCCGGGGAGCTGTTTTTT.

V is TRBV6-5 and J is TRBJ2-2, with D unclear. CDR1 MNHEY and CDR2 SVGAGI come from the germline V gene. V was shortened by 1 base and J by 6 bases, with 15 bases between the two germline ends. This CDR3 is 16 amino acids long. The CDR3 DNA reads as TGTGCCAGCAGTTACTGGCAGCCCCCAGGCGCCGGGGAGCTGTTTTTT. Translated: CASSYWQPPGAGELFF.

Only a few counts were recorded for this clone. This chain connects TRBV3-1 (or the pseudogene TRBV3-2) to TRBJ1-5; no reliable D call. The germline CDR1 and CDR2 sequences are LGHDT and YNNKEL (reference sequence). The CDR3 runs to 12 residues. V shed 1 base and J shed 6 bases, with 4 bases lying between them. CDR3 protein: CASSQGPQPQHF. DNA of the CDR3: TGTGCCAGCAGCCAAGGTCCTCAGCCCCAGCATTTT.

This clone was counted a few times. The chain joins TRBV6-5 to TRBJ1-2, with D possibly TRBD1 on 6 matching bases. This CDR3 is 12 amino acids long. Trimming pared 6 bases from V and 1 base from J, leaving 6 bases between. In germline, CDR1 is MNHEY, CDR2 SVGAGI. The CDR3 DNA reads TGTGCCAGCAGGGACAGTAACTATGGCTACACCTTC. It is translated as CASRDSNYGYTF.

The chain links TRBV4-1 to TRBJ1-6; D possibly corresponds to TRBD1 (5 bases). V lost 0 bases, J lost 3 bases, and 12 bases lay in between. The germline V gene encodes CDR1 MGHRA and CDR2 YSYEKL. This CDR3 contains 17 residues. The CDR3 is CASSQEWGSFYNSPLHF. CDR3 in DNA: TGCGCCAGCAGCCAAGAATGGGGGAGTTTCTATAATTCACCCCTCCACTTT.

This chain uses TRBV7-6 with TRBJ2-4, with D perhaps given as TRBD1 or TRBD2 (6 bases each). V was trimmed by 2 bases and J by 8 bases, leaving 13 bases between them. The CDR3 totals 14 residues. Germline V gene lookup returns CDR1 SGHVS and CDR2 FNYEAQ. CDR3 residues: CASSLISGGDIQYF. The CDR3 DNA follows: TGTGCCAGCAGCTTAATCTCCGGGGGCGACATTCAGTACTTC.

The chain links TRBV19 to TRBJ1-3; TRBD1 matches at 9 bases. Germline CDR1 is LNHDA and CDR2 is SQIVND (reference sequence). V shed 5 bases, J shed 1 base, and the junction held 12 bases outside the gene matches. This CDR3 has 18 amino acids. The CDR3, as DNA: TGTGCCAGTAGTGCTCGTCCCGGGACAGGGAAATCTGGAAACACCATATATTTT. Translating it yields CASSARPGTGKSGNTIYF.

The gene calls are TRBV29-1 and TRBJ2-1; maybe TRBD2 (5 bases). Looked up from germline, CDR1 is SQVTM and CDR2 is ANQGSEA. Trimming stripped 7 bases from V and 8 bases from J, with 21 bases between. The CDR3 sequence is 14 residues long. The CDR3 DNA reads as TGCAGCGGCGGGTCGCCCGGGGTCTCGGATGAGCAGTTCTTC. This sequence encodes CSGGSPGVSDEQFF.